This T cell receptor (beta chain) was obtained from a study of CD8 T cells in ankylosing spondylitis. The CDR3 runs 13 residues. CDR1 is GTSNPN, CDR2 SVGIG, per germline (reference sequence). Quantitative barcoded 5'-RACE was used to prepare TCR beta libraries. TCRdb fed the 5' RACE reads into MiXCR, producing one record per CDR3 protein. The profile shows some 240,000 distinct CDR3 sequences, approximately 9% of them singletons. Study findings and constraints: There was reportedly significant enrichment of clones that were disease-linked in matched ankylosing spondylitis synovial fluid.

This clonotype came up many times. What it binds is unknown. Input material: blood, either unsorted or a sorted T cell fraction (not recorded which). The TCR sequence derives from a male donor with ankylosing spondylitis or in good health (not recorded which). J is TRBJ1-1 and V is TRBV30; a possible D gene is TRBD1 (5 bases). CDR3 sequence: CAGVTWGNTEAFF. CDR3 coding DNA: TGTGCGGGGGTGACCTGGGGGAACACTGAAGCTTTCTTT.